This T cell receptor beta chain is drawn from a study of cytomegalovirus exposure and HLA in healthy donors. Study overall: The 95 to 150 validation repertoires were produced on the same platform as the 670 or so repertoires of the first cohort. This was reported in a later analysis. Study results and caveats: The investigators catalogued some 150 TCR beta chains as cytomegalovirus-associated.

Points on this clone: The antigen is unknown.

Germline CDR1 reads MGHRA; CDR2 reads YSYEKL. The V and J ends lost 1 base and 8 bases respectively, with 11 bases between them. This CDR3 contains 13 residues. The method was immunoSEQ multiplex PCR; TCRdb's version includes in-frame clones alone and lacks a portion of them. This table has 220,000 or so clones, over 80% appearing once. This receptor was obtained from a woman aged 30 to 39 in good health and CMV-seropositive. The chain joins TRBV4-1 to TRBJ1-1; no firm D call. The specimen was PBMCs. CDR3 bases: TGCGCCAGCAGCCAAGCCCCGACGACAGAAGCTTTCTTT. Translation: CASSQAPTTEAFF.